The T cell receptor (beta chain) under discussion was sequenced for a study of tumor T cells in aggressive B-cell lymphoma (dated by TCRdb to the late 2010s). V loses 3 bases, J loses 6 bases, and the germline ends lie 5 bases apart. The CDR3 measures 11 amino acids from cysteine to phenylalanine. This entry keeps only the CDR3 DNA: 33 bases, framed from base 1. In the germline V gene, CDR1 corresponds to SGHTA and CDR2 to FQGNSA. This clone was seen just once. No cognate antigen has been identified for it. Base qualities are not provided; no much larger clone lies one nucleotide away. The library was obtained by the immunoSEQ multiplex PCR assay. TCRdb took this table from immuneACCESS and kept in-frame rearrangements with V and J called. Such tables lack part of the clones; where checked against another copy, unresolved V genes explain under half of the gap, and the rest is unexplained. The sample data list 10,000 or so clones, and approximately 84% of these were observed just once. The ten largest account for under 4% of the sample.

The chain couples TRBV7-2 to TRBJ1-1; no confident D gene assignment can be made. The TCR originated in an adult with diffuse large B cell lymphoma. Input material: tumor tissue. The CDR3 region: CASSFSAEAFF. The nucleotide sequence reads as follows: TGTGCCAGCAGCTTTTCAGCTGAAGCTTTCTTT.